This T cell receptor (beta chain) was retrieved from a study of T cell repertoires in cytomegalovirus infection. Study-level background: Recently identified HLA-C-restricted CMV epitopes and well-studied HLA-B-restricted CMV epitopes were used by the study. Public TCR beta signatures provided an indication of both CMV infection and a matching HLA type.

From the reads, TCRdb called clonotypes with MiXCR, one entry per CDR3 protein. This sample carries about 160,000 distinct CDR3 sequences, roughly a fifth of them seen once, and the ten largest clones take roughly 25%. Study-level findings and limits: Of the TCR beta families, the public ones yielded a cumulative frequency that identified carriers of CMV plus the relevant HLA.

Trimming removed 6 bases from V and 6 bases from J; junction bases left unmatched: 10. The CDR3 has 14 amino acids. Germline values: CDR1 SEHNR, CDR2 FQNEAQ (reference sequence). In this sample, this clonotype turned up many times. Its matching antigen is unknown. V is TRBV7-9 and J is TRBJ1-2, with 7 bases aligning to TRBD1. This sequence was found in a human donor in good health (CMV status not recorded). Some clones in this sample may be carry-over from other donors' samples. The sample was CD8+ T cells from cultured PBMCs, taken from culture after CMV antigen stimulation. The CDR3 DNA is TGTGCCAGCAGGGACACAGGGGTTCGCGATGGCTACACCTTC. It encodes CASRDTGVRDGYTF.